These T cell receptor beta chains were read from a single sample in a study of regulatory T cells in long-lasting Graves disease. One entry per CDR3 protein, called by TCRdb with MiXCR from the multiplex PCR reads. The sample contains 400,000 to 500,000 distinct CDR3 sequences, 20% to 25% of which appear only once. The source material was peripheral blood mononuclear cells (PBMCs), sampled when the disease was refractory, from a patient treated with antithyroid drugs. These receptors were taken from a female donor with Graves disease. The CDR3 runs from the conserved cysteine through the conserved F or W. The D gene is left open where the match is weak. Size is stated for part of the rows, as once, few or many counts, or as a class when the clone is expanded.

cdr3_aa	cdr3_nt	clone_size	d_call	j_call	v_call
CAWSPSIAGNTIYF	TGTGCCTGGTCCCCCTCGATCGCTGGAAACACCATATATTTT	-	-	TRBJ1-3	TRBV30
CSAKGNTEAFF	TGCAGTGCAAAGGGGAACACTGAAGCTTTCTTT	many	-	TRBJ1-1	TRBV20-1
CASSEPRRGFNYGYTF	TGCGCCAGCAGCGAACCACGCAGGGGATTTAACTATGGCTACACCTTC	-	-	TRBJ1-2	TRBV4-1
CASSGLGTEAFF	TGTGCCAGCAGCGGACTGGGGACTGAAGCTTTCTTT	few	-	TRBJ1-1	TRBV5-8
CASSFPSYGYTF	TGTGCCAGCAGCTTCCCCAGCTATGGCTACACCTTC	many	-	TRBJ1-2	TRBV7-2
CASSPTWTVANYGYTF	TGTGCCAGCAGTCCTACATGGACGGTAGCTAACTATGGCTACACCTTC	many	-	TRBJ1-2	TRBV27
CASSLGGKNQPQHF	TGTGCCAGCAGCTTAGGGGGGAAGAATCAGCCCCAGCATTTT	-	-	TRBJ1-5	TRBV7-9
CASSSPAAGTNEKLFF	TGTGCCAGCAGTTCCCCGGCGGCAGGGACTAATGAAAAACTGTTTTTT	many	-	TRBJ1-4	TRBV28
CASSRSRGAEAFF	TGTGCCAGCAGCCGATCTCGTGGCGCAGAAGCTTTCTTT	-	-	TRBJ1-1	TRBV7-3
CASRGGDGNTIYF	TGTGCCAGCCGGGGGGGTGACGGAAACACCATATATTTT	few	-	TRBJ1-3	TRBV28
CASSLSVTEAFF	TGTGCCAGCAGTTTGTCGGTCACTGAAGCTTTCTTT	many	-	TRBJ1-1	TRBV28
CASSPDRGSQYF	TGTGCCAGTAGTCCAGACAGGGGATCGCAGTATTTT	-	TRBD1	TRBJ2-3	TRBV19
CSAGPGSSYNSPLHF	TGCAGTGCTGGGCCGGGGAGCTCCTATAATTCACCCCTCCACTTT	-	-	TRBJ1-6	TRBV20-1
CSVALPTYEQYF	TGCAGCGTTGCGCTCCCGACCTACGAGCAGTACTTC	few	-	TRBJ2-7	TRBV29-1
CASSPSPGLAIEQYF	TGTGCCAGCAGTCCTTCACCGGGACTAGCGATCGAGCAGTACTTC	many	TRBD2	TRBJ2-7	TRBV25-1
CASSDPGQGYTEAFF	TGTGCCAGCAGCGATCCGGGACAGGGGTACACTGAAGCTTTCTTT	-	TRBD1	TRBJ1-1	TRBV5-6
CASSLPTGINNEQFF	TGTGCCAGCAGTTTACCCACAGGGATCAACAATGAGCAGTTCTTC	many	-	TRBJ2-1	TRBV28
CASSFRQEELHF	TGTGCCAGCAGTTTTAGACAGGAGGAGTTGCATTTT	-	-	TRBJ1-5	TRBV28
CATSDSPGTEAFF	TGTGCCACCAGTGATTCCCCGGGCACTGAAGCTTTCTTT	-	-	TRBJ1-1	TRBV24-1
CASKGQGYGYTF	TGTGCCAGCAAGGGACAGGGCTATGGCTACACCTTC	many	TRBD1	TRBJ1-2	TRBV6-1
CASSQGTVGYTF	TGTGCCAGCAGCCAAGGGACCGTGGGCTACACCTTC	many	-	TRBJ1-2	TRBV2
CASSIVDSMYGYTF	TGTGCCAGTAGTATAGTGGACAGCATGTATGGCTACACCTTC	-	-	TRBJ1-2	TRBV19
CASSFLLGQGALGQETQYF	TGTGCCAGCAGCTTTTTGCTGGGACAGGGGGCTTTGGGGCAAGAGACCCAGTACTTC	-	TRBD1	TRBJ2-5	TRBV7-9
CAISDGGASREKLLF	TGTGCCATCAGTGATGGGGGGGCCTCCCGTGAAAAACTGCTTTTT	few	-	TRBJ1-4	TRBV10-3
CASSLPYTEAFF	TGTGCCAGCAGCCTCCCGTACACTGAAGCTTTCTTT	many	-	TRBJ1-1	TRBV11-2
CSARGGHQPQHF	TGCAGTGCTAGAGGGGGGCATCAGCCCCAGCATTTT	many	-	TRBJ1-5	TRBV20-1
CAWSVSGSVFYGYTF	TGTGCCTGGAGTGTAAGCGGCAGCGTCTTCTATGGCTACACCTTC	many	-	TRBJ1-2	TRBV30
CASSPHRASSYNSPLHF	TGTGCCAGCAGCCCCCACAGGGCGAGCTCCTATAATTCACCCCTCCACTTT	many	-	TRBJ1-6	TRBV9
CSAKLAGVYEQYF	TGCAGTGCTAAGCTAGCGGGAGTCTACGAGCAGTACTTC	few	TRBD2	TRBJ2-7	TRBV20-1
CSVEGTSRETQYF	TGCAGCGTTGAAGGGACATCAAGAGAGACCCAGTACTTC	few	-	TRBJ2-5	TRBV29-1
CASSPRSSGANVLTF	TGTGCCAGCAGCCCAAGGAGCTCTGGGGCCAACGTCCTGACTTTC	-	-	TRBJ2-6	TRBV7-9
CASSKGGGSWGNQPQHF	TGTGCCAGCAGCAAAGGGGGCGGGAGTTGGGGCAATCAGCCCCAGCATTTT	-	TRBD1	TRBJ1-5	TRBV7-9
CASSSQGASGANVLTF	TGTGCCAGCAGTTCACAGGGGGCGTCTGGGGCCAACGTCCTGACTTTC	many	TRBD1	TRBJ2-6	TRBV6-5
CASSAGQYTEAFF	TGTGCCAGCAGCGCTGGACAGTACACTGAAGCTTTCTTT	-	-	TRBJ1-1	TRBV7-3
CASIVGGEVTEAFF	TGTGCCAGCATAGTAGGAGGCGAGGTAACTGAAGCTTTCTTT	many	-	TRBJ1-1	TRBV12-3/TRBV12-4
CASSYSIGQTYGYTF	TGTGCCAGCAGTTACTCGATAGGCCAGACTTATGGCTACACCTTC	few	-	TRBJ1-2	TRBV6-2/TRBV6-3
CATSRDETDKSYEQYF	TGTGCCACCAGCAGAGACGAGACGGACAAGAGCTACGAGCAGTACTTC	few	-	TRBJ2-7	TRBV15
CASREGVQETQYF	TGTGCCAGCAGGGAAGGGGTCCAAGAGACCCAGTACTTC	many	-	TRBJ2-5	TRBV12-3/TRBV12-4
CASSLVSSYEQYF	TGCGCCAGCAGCTTGGTCTCCAGCTACGAGCAGTACTTC	many	-	TRBJ2-7	TRBV5-1
CASSSRWATNTGELFF	TGTGCCAGCAGTTCCCGGTGGGCTACGAACACCGGGGAGCTGTTTTTT	few	-	TRBJ2-2	TRBV27
CATSRATDHYEQYF	TGTGCCACCAGCAGAGCGACCGATCACTACGAGCAGTACTTC	-	-	TRBJ2-7	TRBV15
CASSYLQTTGELFF	TGTGCCAGCAGTTATTTACAGACCACCGGGGAGCTGTTTTTT	few	-	TRBJ2-2	TRBV28
CASSREQGGTEAFF	TGCGCCAGCAGTCGTGAACAGGGGGGCACTGAAGCTTTCTTT	-	TRBD1	TRBJ1-1	TRBV5-1
CSARDGRGPYEQYF	TGCAGTGCTAGAGATGGGAGGGGTCCCTACGAGCAGTACTTC	few	TRBD2	TRBJ2-7	TRBV20-1
CASSPSDIPYEQYF	TGTGCCAGCAGTCCCTCGGACATCCCCTACGAGCAGTACTTC	many	-	TRBJ2-7	TRBV28
CATSSGTGSYEQYF	TGTGCCACCAGCTCCGGGACAGGGTCCTACGAGCAGTACTTC	few	TRBD1	TRBJ2-7	TRBV28
CAWSGGKGNQPQHF	TGTGCCTGGAGCGGGGGGAAGGGCAATCAGCCCCAGCATTTT	few	-	TRBJ1-5	TRBV30
CASSYSAGKAQAFF	TGTGCCAGCAGTTACTCGGCGGGAAAAGCCCAAGCTTTCTTT	-	-	TRBJ1-1	TRBV6-2/TRBV6-3
CASSMTPGASYEQYF	TGCGCCAGCAGCATGACCCCAGGGGCGAGCTACGAGCAGTACTTC	few	-	TRBJ2-7	TRBV5-1
CSAGGGGQPQHF	TGCAGTGCTGGGGGGGGGGGTCAGCCCCAGCATTTT	few	-	TRBJ1-5	TRBV20-1
CASSFTGGDEKLFF	TGTGCCAGCAGCTTTACAGGGGGCGATGAAAAACTGTTTTTT	-	TRBD1	TRBJ1-4	TRBV7-9